This T cell receptor (beta chain) was recovered during a study of beta chain features in type 1 diabetes. The CDR3 runs to 15 residues. Germline V CDR1 and CDR2: KGHSH, LQKENI. The trim removed 3 bases at V and 1 base at J, leaving 2 bases unmatched. A sort by CD45RO/CCR7/CD25/CD127/CD95/CD27 yielded CD4+ naive, central memory, regulatory and stem cell-like memory cells. Overall study findings and caveats: Insertion counts at VDJ junctions were lower in type 1 diabetes patients, who also showed more deletions there. Possible PCR preference for shorter templates applied equally to patients and controls. Whether HLA type influences TCRB rearrangement remained unresolved here.

What was sequenced were expressed TCRB transcripts, since all of the isolated RNA had been reverse transcribed. Assay used: immunoSEQ multiplex PCR; TCRdb lists only in-frame clones, some missing. This table holds fewer than 550,000 clones, 11% found once. This clone was picked up a small number of times. As yet, its antigen is unknown. The identical CDR3 is also encoded by other nucleotide sequences in the sample. The origin of this receptor is a woman younger than 30 in good health. Sequenced sample: naive CD4+ T cells from blood. The V call is TRBV18, the J call TRBJ2-1; 8 nucleotides match TRBD2. As DNA, the CDR3 is TGTGCCAGCTCACCCAGCGGGAGTTCCTACAATGAGCAGTTCTTC. Its protein product is CASSPSGSSYNEQFF.